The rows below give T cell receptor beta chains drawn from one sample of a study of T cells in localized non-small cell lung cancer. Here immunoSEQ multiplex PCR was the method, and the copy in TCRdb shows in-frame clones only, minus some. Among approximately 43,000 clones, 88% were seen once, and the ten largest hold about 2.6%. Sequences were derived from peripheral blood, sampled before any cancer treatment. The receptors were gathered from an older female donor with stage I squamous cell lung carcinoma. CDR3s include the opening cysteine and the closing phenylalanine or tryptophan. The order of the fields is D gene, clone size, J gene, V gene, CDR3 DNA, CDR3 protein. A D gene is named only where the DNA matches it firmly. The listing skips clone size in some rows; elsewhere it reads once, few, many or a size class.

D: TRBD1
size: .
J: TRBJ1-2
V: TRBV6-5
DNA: TGTGCCAGCAACAGAGGACAGGGGGCTTACTATGGCTACACCTTC
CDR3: CASNRGQGAYYGYTF

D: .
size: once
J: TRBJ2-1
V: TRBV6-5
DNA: TGTGCCAGCAGTCCTTCGGGAGAGTTTGTCAATGAGCAGTTCTTC
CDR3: CASSPSGEFVNEQFF

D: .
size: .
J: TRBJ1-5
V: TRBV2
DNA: TGTGCCAGCAGGGTCCAGGGTAATCGCAATCAGCCCCAGCATTTT
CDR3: CASRVQGNRNQPQHF

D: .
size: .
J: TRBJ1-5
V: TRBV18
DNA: TGTGCCAGCTCACCACCGGTGGGGCAGCCCCAGCATTTT
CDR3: CASSPPVGQPQHF

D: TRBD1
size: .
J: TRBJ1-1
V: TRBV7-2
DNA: TGTGCCAGCAGCTCACAGGGGAAGGTGAACACTGAAGCTTTCTTT
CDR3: CASSSQGKVNTEAFF

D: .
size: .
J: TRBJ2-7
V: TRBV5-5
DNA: TGTGCCAGCAGCTTTATCAGGGGCGGAACCGAGCAGTACTTC
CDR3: CASSFIRGGTEQYF

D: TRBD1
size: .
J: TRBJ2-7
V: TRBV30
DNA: TGTGCCTGGAGTGGGCCCGGGACAGGGGGGTGGGGCGAGCAGTACTTC
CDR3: CAWSGPGTGGWGEQYF

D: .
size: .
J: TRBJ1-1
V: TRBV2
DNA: TGTGCCAGCAGGGCAGGGTTAGCTGAAGCTTTCTTT
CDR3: CASRAGLAEAFF

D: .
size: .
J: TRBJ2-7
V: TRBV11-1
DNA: TGTGCCAGCAGCTCCATACAGGTTCTCTACGAGCAGTACTTC
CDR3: CASSSIQVLYEQYF

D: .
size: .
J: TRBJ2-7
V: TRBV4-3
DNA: TGCGCCAGCAGCCAAGACACCTCCTACGAGCAGTACTTC
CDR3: CASSQDTSYEQYF

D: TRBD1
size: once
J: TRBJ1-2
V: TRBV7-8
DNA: TGTGCCAGCAGCCCCGGGACAGGAAGAGCTAACTATGGCTACACCTTC
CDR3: CASSPGTGRANYGYTF

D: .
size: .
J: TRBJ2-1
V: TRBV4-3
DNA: TGCGCCAGCAGCCAAGATCGAACTAGCAAAGGATGGAATGAGCAGTTCTTC
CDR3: CASSQDRTSKGWNEQFF

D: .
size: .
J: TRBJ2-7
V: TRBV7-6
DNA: TGTGCCAGCAGCTTTAATCGGGGCGAGCAGTACTTC
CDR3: CASSFNRGEQYF

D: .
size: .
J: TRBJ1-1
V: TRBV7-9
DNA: TGTGCCAGCAGCTTAGGTCAGAACACTGAAGCTTTCTTT
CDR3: CASSLGQNTEAFF

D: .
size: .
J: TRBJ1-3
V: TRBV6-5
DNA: TGTGCCAGCAGTTTCGACAGGTTCTCTGGAAACACCATATATTTT
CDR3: CASSFDRFSGNTIYF

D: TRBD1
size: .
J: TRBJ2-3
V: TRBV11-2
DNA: TGTGCCAGCAGCCCGGGACAGGGAGTATTCGCAGATACGCAGTATTTT
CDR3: CASSPGQGVFADTQYF

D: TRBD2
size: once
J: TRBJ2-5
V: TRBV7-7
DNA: TGTGCTAGCAGCTTAGGACTAGCGGGAGGAGAGTCAAGGGAGACCCAGTACTTC
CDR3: CASSLGLAGGESRETQYF

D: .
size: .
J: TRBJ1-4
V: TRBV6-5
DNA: TGTGCCAGCAGAAGGGATGCAACTAATGAAAAACTGTTTTTT
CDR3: CASRRDATNEKLFF

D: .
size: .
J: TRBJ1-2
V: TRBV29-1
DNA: TGCAGCGGAGGGACGAGTAGAACCTATGGCTACACCTTC
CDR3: CSGGTSRTYGYTF

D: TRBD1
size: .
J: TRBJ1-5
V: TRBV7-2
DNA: TGTGCCAGCAGCTTAGGGAGGACAGGAAATCAGCCCCAGCATTTT
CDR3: CASSLGRTGNQPQHF

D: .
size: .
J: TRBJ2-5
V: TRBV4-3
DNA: TGCGCCAGCAGCCGGCCGGAGACAGGGAGGCAAGAGACCCAGTACTTC
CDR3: CASSRPETGRQETQYF

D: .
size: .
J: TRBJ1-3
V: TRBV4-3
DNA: TGCGCCAGCAGCCAAGTAGTTGGGGGGCAGGGAAACACCATATATTTT
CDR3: CASSQVVGGQGNTIYF

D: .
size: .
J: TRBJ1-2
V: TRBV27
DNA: TGTGCCAGCAGTTTAGGGGTGGGGAACTATGGCTACACCTTC
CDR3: CASSLGVGNYGYTF

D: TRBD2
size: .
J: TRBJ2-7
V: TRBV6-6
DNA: TGTGCCAGCACGGGGACTAGCGGGAGGGCCCTCGAGCAGTACTTC
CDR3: CASTGTSGRALEQYF

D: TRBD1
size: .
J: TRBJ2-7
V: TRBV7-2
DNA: TGTGCCAGCAGCACTGACAGGGGGTCCAACGAGCAGTACTTC
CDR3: CASSTDRGSNEQYF

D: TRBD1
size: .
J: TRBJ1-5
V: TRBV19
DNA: TGTGCCAGCCAAACCCGGACAGGCCGACGGCCCCAGCATTTT
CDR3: CASQTRTGRRPQHF

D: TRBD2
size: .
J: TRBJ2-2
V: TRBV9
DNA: TGTGCCAGCAGCGTAGCTGTGGCTAGCGGGAACACCGGGGAGCTGTTTTTT
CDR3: CASSVAVASGNTGELFF

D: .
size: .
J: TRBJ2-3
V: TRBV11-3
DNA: TGTGCCAGCAGCTTAGATTCCTACCGACAGACTAGCACAGATACGCAGTATTTT
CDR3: CASSLDSYRQTSTDTQYF

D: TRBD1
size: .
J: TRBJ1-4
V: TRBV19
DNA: TGTGCCAGTAGAACTACAGGGGGAATGGACGAAAAACTGTTTTTT
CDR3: CASRTTGGMDEKLFF

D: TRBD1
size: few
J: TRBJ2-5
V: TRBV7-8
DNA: TGTGCCAGCAGCTTACCATCACAGGGGGCGAAAGAGACCCAGTACTTC
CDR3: CASSLPSQGAKETQYF

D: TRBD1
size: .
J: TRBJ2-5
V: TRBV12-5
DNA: TGTGCTAGTGGTGCCGGGACAGGGGTTACGTACTTC
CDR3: CASGAGTGVTYF

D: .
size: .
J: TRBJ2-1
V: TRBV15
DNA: TGTGCCACCAGCAGAGATCAGGGTGAGCAGTTCTTC
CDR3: CATSRDQGEQFF

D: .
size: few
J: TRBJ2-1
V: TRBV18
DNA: TGTGCCAGCTCACTCTCCGACAGTTCAAATGAGCAGTTCTTC
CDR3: CASSLSDSSNEQFF

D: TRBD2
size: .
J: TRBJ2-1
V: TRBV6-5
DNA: TGTGCCAGCAGTTACTCGAGAGGGCGGGAGGAGTTCTTC
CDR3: CASSYSRGREEFF

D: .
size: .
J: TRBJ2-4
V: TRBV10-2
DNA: TGCGCCAGCAGTACGACCAGCTCCTCCATTCAGTACTTC
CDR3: CASSTTSSSIQYF

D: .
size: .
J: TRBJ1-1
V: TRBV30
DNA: TGTGCCTGGAGTGTACAACAGAACACTGAAGCTTTCTTT
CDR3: CAWSVQQNTEAFF

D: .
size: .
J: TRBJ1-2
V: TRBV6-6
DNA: TGTGCCAGCAGTTACTCGAGGCAGGGAGACTATGGCTACACCTTC
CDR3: CASSYSRQGDYGYTF

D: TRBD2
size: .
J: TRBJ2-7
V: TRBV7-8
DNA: TGTGCCAGCAGCTTAGTCAGCCCAGGGACTAGCGGGTCCTACGAGCAGTACTTC
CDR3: CASSLVSPGTSGSYEQYF

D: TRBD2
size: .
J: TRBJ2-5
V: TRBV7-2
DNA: TGTGCCAGCCGGCCCGGCACTAGCGGAAAAGAGACCCAGTACTTC
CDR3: CASRPGTSGKETQYF

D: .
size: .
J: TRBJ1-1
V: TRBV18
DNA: TGTGCCAGCTCACCTCTGGGGAGTTGGGCTGAAGCTTTCTTT
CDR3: CASSPLGSWAEAFF

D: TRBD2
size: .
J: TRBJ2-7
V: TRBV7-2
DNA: TGTGCCAGCAGCTCCCGAGCGGGAGGGGTCTACGAGCAGTACTTC
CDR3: CASSSRAGGVYEQYF

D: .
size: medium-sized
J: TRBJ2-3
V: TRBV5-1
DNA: TGCGCCAGCAGCTTGAACACAGATACGCAGTATTTT
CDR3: CASSLNTDTQYF

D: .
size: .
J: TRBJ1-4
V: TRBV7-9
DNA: TGTGCCAGCAGCTTAGTTGGGGCGGCTGCTAATGAAAAACTGTTTTTT
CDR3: CASSLVGAAANEKLFF

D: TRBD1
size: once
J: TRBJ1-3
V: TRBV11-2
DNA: TGTGCCAGCAGCTTCACCCAGGGGGCGAAAGGAAACACCATATATTTT
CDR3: CASSFTQGAKGNTIYF

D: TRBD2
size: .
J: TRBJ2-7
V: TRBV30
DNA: TGTGCCTGGAGTGCAGGGACTAGCGGGAGCTACGAGCAGTACTTC
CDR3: CAWSAGTSGSYEQYF

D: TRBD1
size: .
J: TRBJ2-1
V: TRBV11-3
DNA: TGTGCCAGCAGCTTAGGGGGCAGGGGGCTACAGGAGCAGTTCTTC
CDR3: CASSLGGRGLQEQFF

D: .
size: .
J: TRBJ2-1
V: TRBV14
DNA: TGTGCCAGCAGCCCCTTACAGGGGGCGGGGGGAACCAATGAGCAGTTCTTC
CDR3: CASSPLQGAGGTNEQFF

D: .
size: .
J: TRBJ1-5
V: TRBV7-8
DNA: TGTGCCAGCAGCCTCGCTGGAAACGAGGTTTATCAGCCCCAGCATTTT
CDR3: CASSLAGNEVYQPQHF

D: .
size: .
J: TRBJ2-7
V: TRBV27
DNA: TGTGCCAGCAGCCTTAGGGAGGACACCTACGAGCAGTACTTC
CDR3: CASSLREDTYEQYF

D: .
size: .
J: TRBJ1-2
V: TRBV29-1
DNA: TGCAGCGGGGGAGCTAACTATGGCTACACCTTC
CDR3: CSGGANYGYTF

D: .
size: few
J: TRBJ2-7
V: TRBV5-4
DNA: TGTGCCAGCAGCTTTGATACACGGGGATATAATTACGAGCAGTACTTC
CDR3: CASSFDTRGYNYEQYF

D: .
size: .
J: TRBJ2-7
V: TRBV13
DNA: TGTGCCAGCAGCTTAGGGGTTTACGAGCAGTACTTC
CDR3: CASSLGVYEQYF

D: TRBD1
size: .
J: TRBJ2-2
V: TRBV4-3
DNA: TGCGCCAGCAGCCAGGCCGGGACAGGGGGTTCCGGGGAGCTGTTTTTT
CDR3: CASSQAGTGGSGELFF